These 27 T cell receptor beta chains were sequenced from one sample in a study of blood T cell repertoires in COVID-19. Produced via immunoSEQ multiplex PCR; TCRdb's table is partial and in-frame only. Here the sample spans about 150,000 clones, approximately 92% being singletons. Sequenced: peripheral blood. These receptors originate from a woman aged 60-70 years with active COVID-19.

The rearrangement links TRBV4-2 to TRBJ2-5; D is possibly TRBD2 (5 bases). V lost 4 bases and J 5 bases, leaving 20 bases between the germline ends. The CDR3 is 16 residues long. The germline CDR1 and CDR2 sequences are LGHNA and YNFKEQ. The CDR3, as DNA: TGTGCCAGCAGCCCAAGTGAGAGGGAGCCGTGGGAGACCCAGTACTTC. Encoded protein: CASSPSEREPWETQYF.

The chain recombines TRBV28 with TRBJ1-3; D is ambiguous. V was cut by 5 bases and J by 3 bases, with 11 bases left in between. Germline V gene lookup returns CDR1 MDHEN and CDR2 SYDVKM. The CDR3 covers 14 residues. CDR3 sequence reads: CASSHGLIGNTIYF. CDR3 nucleotides: TGTGCCAGCAGTCATGGTCTAATTGGAAACACCATATATTTT. Full variable domain (missing parts from reference TRBV28 and TRBJ1-3): DVKVTQSSRYLVKRTGEKVFLECVQDMDHENMFWYRQDPGLGLRLIYFSYDVKMKEKGDIPEGYSVSREKKERFSLILESASTNQTSMYLCASSHGLIGNTIYFGEGSWLTVV.

This clone has only a few counts. The rearrangement uses TRBV7-9 and TRBJ1-2; D gene unclear. Germline V gene data show CDR1 as SEHNR and CDR2 as FQNEAQ (reference sequence). The CDR3 consists of 11 residues. V lost 4 bases, J lost 5 bases, and 5 bases lay in between. Here the CDR3 DNA reads TGTGCCAGCAGCTCTGTTTATGGCTACACCTTC. Protein sequence: CASSSVYGYTF.

This chain links TRBV6-2 or TRBV6-3 with TRBJ2-5; 7 bases map to TRBD2. Germline trimming cut 5 bases from V and 9 bases from J; bases unmatched to any gene: 6. Germline loops: CDR1 MNHEY, CDR2 SVGEGT. The CDR3 loop spans 12 amino acids. CDR3 residues: CASSLGLVAQYF. For the CDR3, the DNA is TGTGCCAGCAGTCTAGGACTAGTCGCCCAGTACTTC.

The chain couples TRBV11-2 to TRBJ2-7; 8 bases are shared with TRBD1. Unmatched junction bases numbered 8, after V lost 5 bases and J lost 2 bases. CDR3 length: 15 amino acids. In germline, CDR1 is SGHAT, CDR2 FQNNGV. The CDR3 DNA reads TGTGCCAGCAGCACACCCAGGGGGCGCCCCTACGAGCAGTACTTC. It codes for CASSTPRGRPYEQYF.

The DNA of the CDR3 is TGTGCCAGCAGTAACAGGGGAATAGCCAAAAACATTCAGTACTTC. The encoded protein is CASSNRGIAKNIQYF. The chain links TRBV6-2 or TRBV6-3 to TRBJ2-4, with TRBD1 identical over 7 bases. The length of the CDR3 is 15 residues. In germline, CDR1 is MNHEY, CDR2 SVGEGT. The J segment lost 0 bases and the V segment lost 5 bases, leaving 4 bases of the junction unmatched.

The chain joins TRBV28 to TRBJ2-1; TRBD1 is a possible D gene (6 bases). The germline V gene has CDR1 MDHEN and CDR2 SYDVKM. V was shortened by 5 bases and J by 2 bases, with 16 bases between the two germline ends. The CDR3 is 16 residues long. The CDR3 coding sequence is TGTGCCAGCAGTCCAGGACAGTCCGCCCCCTACAATGAGCAGTTCTTC. Translation gives CASSPGQSAPYNEQFF.

This sequence joins TRBV18 and TRBJ2-2; D is perhaps TRBD2 (5 bases). V dropped 0 bases and J dropped 4 bases, with 9 bases sitting between them. The CDR3 has 15 amino acids. The germline V gene encodes CDR1 KGHSH and CDR2 LQKENI. CDR3 loop: CASSPPKRFTGELFF. As DNA, the CDR3 is TGTGCCAGCTCACCACCGAAGCGGTTCACCGGGGAGCTGTTTTTT.

The rearrangement uses TRBV2 and TRBJ2-6; the D gene is possibly TRBD1 (5 bases). The CDR3 runs to 11 residues. Germline V gene lookup returns CDR1 SNHLY and CDR2 FYNNEI. V was pared by 5 bases and J by 15 bases, with 11 bases between. The CDR3 nucleotides read TGTGCCAGCAGTAGGGGTGACGCCCTGACTTTC. Translating it yields CASSRGDALTF.

This chain's CDR3 is CASSKRELAKETQYF. The CDR3 nucleotides are TGTGCCAGCAGCAAAAGGGAACTAGCTAAAGAGACCCAGTACTTC. The rearrangement uses TRBV21-1 and TRBJ2-5; the table's TRBD2 call for D was not verified on the DNA. TRBV21-1 is a known pseudogene. This CDR3 spans 15 amino acids.

The chain couples TRBV7-2 to TRBJ2-7; TRBD2 agrees at 8 bases. CDR1 and CDR2 from the germline V gene are SGHTA and FQGNSA. The V and J ends lost 6 bases and 2 bases, in that order; junction bases with no gene match: 3. The length of the CDR3 is 13 residues. The CDR3 region has the DNA TGTGCCAGCAGACCGGGGGGGACCTACGAGCAGTACTTC. Translating gives CASRPGGTYEQYF.

V gene TRBV7-2 combines with J gene TRBJ1-5, with 8 bases that match TRBD1. Looked up from germline, CDR1 is SGHTA and CDR2 is FQGNSA. The CDR3 extends over 14 amino acids. The ends lost 5 bases at V and 6 bases at J; junction bases unmatched: 6. This CDR3 is CASSPGQGGQPQHF. CDR3 coding DNA: TGTGCCAGCAGCCCAGGACAGGGAGGTCAGCCCCAGCATTTT.

The V call is TRBV7-9, the J call TRBJ1-3; D is unresolved. The length of the CDR3 is 15 residues. The V gene lost 1 base and the J gene lost 0 bases, with 7 bases spanning the gap. From germline, CDR1 is SEHNR and CDR2 FQNEAQ (reference sequence). The CDR3 reads CASSLVTVSGNTIYF. Written as DNA, the CDR3 is TGTGCCAGCAGCTTAGTAACGGTCTCTGGAAACACCATATATTTT.

This clone appeared once. The chain is built from TRBV7-9 and TRBJ2-5; 9 bases line up with TRBD1. This CDR3 spans 18 amino acids. After removal of 4 bases from V and 2 bases from J, the junction contained 14 bases not matched to a gene. Germline assignment: CDR1 SEHNR and CDR2 FQNEAQ (reference sequence). The DNA of the CDR3 is TGTGCCAGCAGCTCGTTCTGGGACAGGGAGGGTAGGCAAGAGACCCAGTACTTC. This sequence encodes CASSSFWDREGRQETQYF.

CDR3 loop: CASSQAGAATF. The CDR3, as DNA: TGTGCCAGCAGCCAAGCAGGGGCGGCCACCTTC. V usage is TRBV3-1 (or the pseudogene TRBV3-2) and J usage is TRBJ1-2, with D possibly TRBD1 on 6 matching bases. Trimming left V 1 base short and J 13 bases short, with 10 bases between. This CDR3 has 11 amino acids. Germline CDR1 reads LGHDT; CDR2 reads YNNKEL (reference sequence).

This clone was observed once. The chain carries TRBV6-2 or TRBV6-3 and TRBJ2-6; no definite D call. This CDR3 contains 17 residues. The germline CDR1 and CDR2 sequences are MNHEY and SVGEGT. V lost 4 bases to trimming and J lost 1 base, with 14 bases between them. CDR3 bases: TGTGCCAGCAGTTCCCGCCGACAAAGTTCTGGGGCCAACGTCCTGACTTTC. Protein: CASSSRRQSSGANVLTF.

The chain uses TRBV6-6 and TRBJ1-6; 11 positions match TRBD1. Germline V gene data show CDR1 as MNHNY and CDR2 as SVGAGI (reference sequence). With V trimmed by 11 bases and J by 7 bases, 10 bases remained unmatched. There are 15 residues in the CDR3. CDR3 sequence: CAPFRDRGMNSPLHF. DNA of the CDR3: TGTGCCCCCTTCCGGGACAGGGGGATGAATTCACCCCTCCACTTT.

This clone was seen once. The CDR3 nucleotides read TGTGCCAGCATCGCACAGGGGCCCTATGGCTACACCTTC. Protein product: CASIAQGPYGYTF. This sequence joins TRBV28 and TRBJ1-2; TRBD1 agrees at 7 bases. Trimming took 7 bases from V and 4 from J; bases not matched to a gene: 6. The CDR3 has 13 residues. Germline V gives CDR1 MDHEN, CDR2 SYDVKM.

This clone was detected once. The chain recombines TRBV30 with TRBJ2-5; no reliable D call. The CDR3 loop spans 13 amino acids. V lost 3 bases to trimming and J lost 4 bases, with 12 bases between them. Germline V gene sequence: CDR1 GTSNPN, CDR2 SVGIG (reference sequence). The CDR3 bases are TGTGCCTGGAGATTACTGCCCCTAGAGACCCAGTACTTC. Translating it yields CAWRLLPLETQYF.

The gene calls are TRBV30 and TRBJ2-7, with unresolved D. The V end lost 0 bases, the J end lost 7 bases, and 7 bases lay between the germline ends. From germline, CDR1 is GTSNPN and CDR2 SVGIG (reference sequence). The CDR3 runs to 11 residues. The CDR3 DNA is TGTGCCTGGAGTGTACTACGGGAGCAGTACTTC. Amino acids: CAWSVLREQYF.

The sample holds a few counts of this clone. The V gene is TRBV7-9, the J gene TRBJ1-5; unclear D gene. The CDR3 has 15 amino acids. Trimming left V 5 bases short and J 2 bases short, with 13 bases between. Germline V gene data show CDR1 as SEHNR and CDR2 as FQNEAQ (reference sequence). The CDR3 here is CASSTDAVGNQPQHF. In nucleotides, the CDR3 is TGTGCCAGCAGCACCGATGCGGTTGGCAATCAGCCCCAGCATTTT.

The J gene is TRBJ2-1, the V gene TRBV5-1, with D perhaps matching TRBD1 (5 bases). Germline CDR1 reads SGHRS; CDR2 reads YFSETQ. V lost 0 bases to trimming and J lost 4 bases, with 11 bases between them. The CDR3 runs 15 residues. The CDR3: CASSLEGAEYNEQFF. CDR3 bases: TGCGCCAGCAGCTTGGAAGGGGCAGAGTACAATGAGCAGTTCTTC.

This clone has just one count. This sequence joins TRBV28 and TRBJ1-5; 8 nucleotides agree with TRBD1. Germline V gene data show CDR1 as MDHEN and CDR2 as SYDVKM. The CDR3 has 13 amino acids. The J segment lost 6 bases and the V segment lost 8 bases, leaving 6 bases of the junction unmatched. Written as DNA, the CDR3 is TGTGCCAGCCTGGACAGGGTTTCTCAGCCCCAGCATTTT. This translates into CASLDRVSQPQHF.

The chain is built from TRBV5-1 and TRBJ2-2; tentatively, D is TRBD1 (6 bases). This CDR3 comprises 16 residues. Trimming cost V 1 base and J 1 base, with 11 bases left between them. Germline V gene lookup returns CDR1 SGHRS and CDR2 YFSETQ. CDR3 loop: CASSLSQGRNTGELFF. CDR3 DNA sequence: TGCGCCAGCAGCTTGTCGCAGGGGCGGAACACCGGGGAGCTGTTTTTT.

The chain uses TRBV27 and TRBJ1-1; tentatively, D is TRBD1 (6 bases). The CDR3 has 14 residues. Germline values: CDR1 MNHEY, CDR2 SMNVEV (reference sequence). Trimming left V 1 base short and J 4 bases short, with 10 bases between. The CDR3 DNA follows: TGTGCCAGCAGTTTATTCGGGGGGCCCACTGAAGCTTTCTTT. This encodes CASSLFGGPTEAFF.

The chain has TRBV27 and TRBJ2-1, with TRBD2 matching over 7 bases. CDR1 and CDR2 from the germline V gene are MNHEY and SMNVEV (reference sequence). V lost 5 bases, J lost 8 bases, and 9 bases stayed unmatched. The CDR3 runs 14 residues. This chain's CDR3 is CASSRDPSGYEQFF. The CDR3 coding sequence is TGTGCCAGCAGTCGCGACCCTAGCGGATATGAGCAGTTCTTC.

This CDR3 reads CASTMGGAGVWNEQFF. The DNA of the CDR3 is TGTGCCAGTACCATGGGGGGCGCGGGAGTGTGGAATGAGCAGTTCTTC. The rearrangement uses TRBV19 and TRBJ2-1; a possible D gene is TRBD2 (7 bases). Trimming took 7 bases from V and 7 from J, leaving 23 bases between them. This CDR3 is built from 16 residues. CDR1 is LNHDA and CDR2 is SQIVND in the germline V gene (reference sequence).